A selection of T cell receptor beta chains follows, all from one sample in a study of T-cell memory formation after mild COVID-19. TCRdb ran MiXCR on the 5' RACE reads and lists one entry per CDR3 protein. The sample includes some 130,000 distinct CDR3 sequences, roughly 15% seen only once; the top ten take about 15%. Input material: PBMCs or a T cell subset sorted from them (not recorded which). These TCRs come from an adult woman who had mild COVID-19 (a few samples of this study predate the infection). Cell type and time point are not known. Each CDR3 is given without its conserved first and last residue. A row's size may be missing; if present it is once, few, many or a size class.

v_gene	abundance	j_gene	CDR3aa
TRBV7-8	NA	TRBJ2-3	ASNQRGRPTDTQY
TRBV5-5	NA	TRBJ2-2	ASSLGGEFTGELF
TRBV29-1	NA	TRBJ2-4	SVVKTGVNIQY
TRBV18	few	TRBJ2-5	ASTAGIEETQY
TRBV4-1	NA	TRBJ2-5	ASSHPGAGGQETQY
TRBV5-1	NA	TRBJ2-1	ASSLVQGEGNEQF
TRBV27	NA	TRBJ2-7	ASTSWDAYEQY
TRBV7-8	few	TRBJ2-1	ASKDLAGGPSEQF
TRBV5-6	NA	TRBJ1-1	ASSLYDEAF
TRBV6-2/TRBV6-3	many	TRBJ2-7	ASKGENYEQY
TRBV7-2	many	TRBJ2-2	ASSLILTGELF
TRBV7-3	few	TRBJ2-1	ASSRTSGLSWNEQF
TRBV19	few	TRBJ2-1	ASIWGYGSGEQF
TRBV15	NA	TRBJ1-2	ATSRALGGQAYGYT
TRBV7-8	NA	TRBJ1-1	ASSLGAGGRTEAF
TRBV5-1	NA	TRBJ1-6	ASSLAGPYSPLH
TRBV7-8	few	TRBJ1-5	ASSLFDSNQPQH
TRBV29-1	few	TRBJ2-2	SVGTGAGELF
TRBV5-4	NA	TRBJ2-1	ASSLGGNRGRNEQF
TRBV10-3	few	TRBJ2-7	AILEQGGEQY
TRBV5-1	few	TRBJ1-6	ASSLEADNSPLH
TRBV4-2	NA	TRBJ2-5	ASSQVTSELVKTQY
TRBV5-6	NA	TRBJ2-7	ASSLQVNEQY
TRBV7-8	few	TRBJ2-1	ASRLDYNEQF
TRBV7-9	few	TRBJ1-1	ASSYGAF
TRBV7-3	few	TRBJ2-1	ASSLGQDYNEQF
TRBV4-2	few	TRBJ2-1	ASSRDLTGLAGGGEQF
TRBV6-5	NA	TRBJ1-2	ATKEGPNYGYT
TRBV12-3/TRBV12-4	few	TRBJ1-1	ASRGVGESTEAF
TRBV7-7	NA	TRBJ2-2	ASSLYDRLNTGELF
TRBV5-6	NA	TRBJ2-1	ASSLRLAGGPRNEQF
TRBV6-5	NA	TRBJ1-1	ASKGSGQGNTEAF
TRBV24-1	few	TRBJ2-3	ATSPLGIAQQY
TRBV20-1	NA	TRBJ2-2	SAIRGGNTGELF
TRBV11-3	NA	TRBJ2-1	ASSRIAGETYNEQF
TRBV12-3/TRBV12-4	NA	TRBJ2-3	ASSTGWTRRVGTDTQY
TRBV6-5	few	TRBJ2-3	ASSYSPETKTDTQY
TRBV4-3	NA	TRBJ2-2	ASSQDSHRTNTGELF
TRBV15	NA	TRBJ2-1	ATSRDSTGSSYNEQF
TRBV6-2/TRBV6-3	NA	TRBJ2-7	ASSYEFSDSSYEQY
TRBV27	few	TRBJ2-3	ASSFSDMKGDTQY
TRBV15	few	TRBJ2-1	ATSGRHNEQF